This T cell receptor (beta chain) comes out of a study of OX40 agonist ivuxolimab in advanced cancers. TCRdb's copy holds only in-frame clones and misses some; the assay was immunoSEQ multiplex PCR. This table holds under 100,000 clones, approximately 90% found once. The V gene's germline CDR1 is SGHNT and CDR2 YYREEE (reference sequence). The V gene end was trimmed by 0 bases and the J gene end by 0 bases; junction bases not matched to a gene: 11. The CDR3 consists of 18 residues. The sequence was obtained from an adult with an advanced solid tumor such as melanoma, head and neck, liver or kidney cancer. The chain joins TRBV5-4 to TRBJ1-1; 7 bases agree with TRBD1. The material was CD4+ or CD8+ T cells sorted from blood, obtained in a trial of the OX40 agonist ivuxolimab. The CDR3 region is CASSLASLRQGMNTEAFF. The CDR3 nucleotides read TGTGCCAGCAGCTTGGCGAGTTTGAGACAGGGCATGAACACTGAAGCTTTCTTT.